The 20 T cell receptor beta chains below were found in one sample sequenced in a study of human T cells and chemical hapten exposure. TCRdb reanalysed the RACE reads using MiXCR and keeps one entry per CDR3 protein. Of some 350,000 distinct CDR3 sequences in the sample, about 6% were seen once. Time point indicated: patch test 2, 6 weeks after DPC sensitization. Specified treatment: therapeutic diphenylcyclopropenone sensitization with weekly scalp DPC. The sample was whole blood, taken in connection with sensitization to the hapten diphenylcyclopropenone (DPC). Every receptor here comes from a young woman with alopecia areata. Some clones in this sample may be carry-over from other donors' samples.

The rearrangement uses TRBV7-8 and TRBJ2-1; TRBD2 matches 8 bases. This CDR3 has 16 amino acids. Trimming removed 3 bases from V and 5 bases from J; junction bases left unmatched: 9. Germline V gene lookup returns CDR1 SGHVS and CDR2 FQNEAQ. The CDR3 nucleotides are TGTGCCAGCAGCTTGTACCCGGGGGGGCCGGACAATGAGCAGTTCTTC. It translates to CASSLYPGGPDNEQFF.

The V gene is TRBV29-1, the J gene TRBJ2-3, with a tentative D call TRBD2 (5 bases). CDR3 length: 11 residues. Germline lookup yields CDR1 SQVTM and CDR2 ANQGSEA. Trimming took 5 bases from V and 3 from J, leaving 6 bases between them. CDR3 bases: TGCAGCGTTCGGGGTACAGATACGCAGTATTTT. Its protein is CSVRGTDTQYF.

This clonotype showed up many times. The CDR3 is CASSLGGITEAFF. The CDR3 region has the DNA TGTGCCAGCAGCCTAGGGGGCATCACTGAAGCTTTCTTT. The genes are TRBV7-8 and TRBJ1-1, with 7 bases identical to TRBD1. V shed 5 bases, J shed 4 bases, and the junction held 4 bases outside the gene matches. Germline CDR1 and CDR2: SGHVS and FQNEAQ. The CDR3 spans 13 residues.

This clonotype has a count of ten or more. V is TRBV12-3 or TRBV12-4 and J is TRBJ2-3; D call uncertain. The ends were cut back, 4 bases at V and 5 bases at J, with 4 bases in the middle. This CDR3 has 11 residues. The CDR3 protein is CASSYGDTQYF. The CDR3 DNA follows: TGTGCCAGCAGTTACGGAGATACGCAGTATTTT.

The chain combines TRBV2 with TRBJ2-1; D tentatively fits TRBD1 or TRBD2 (6 bases each). V was pared by 7 bases and J by 7 bases, with 23 bases between. The CDR3 spans 16 residues. Germline V gene data show CDR1 as SNHLY and CDR2 as FYNNEI. CDR3 loop: CASTPRRGAGANEQFF. In nucleotides, the CDR3 is TGTGCCAGCACCCCTCGGAGGGGGGCAGGCGCGAATGAGCAGTTCTTC.

There are a few counts of this clonotype. V is TRBV20-1 and J is TRBJ2-7; 13 bases fit TRBD2. There are 18 residues in the CDR3. V lost 3 bases to trimming and J lost 3 bases; unmatched junction nucleotides: 14. Germline loops: CDR1 DFQATT, CDR2 SNEGSKA (reference sequence). CDR3 nucleotide sequence: TGCAGTGCTAGGCCCCCTCATTCCGGGACTAGCGGGGTCTACGAGCAGTACTTC. Amino acid sequence: CSARPPHSGTSGVYEQYF.

A few counts support this clonotype. The genes are TRBV6-1 and TRBJ2-7; D unclear. CDR1 MNHNS and CDR2 SASEGT come from the germline V gene. Trimming pared 0 bases from V and 0 bases from J, leaving 12 bases between. This CDR3 region has 16 residues. The CDR3 DNA is TGTGCCAGCAGTGAAGCCATACTGCTTTCCTCCTACGAGCAGTACTTC. This translates into CASSEAILLSSYEQYF.

This clonotype was counted many times. The rearrangement uses TRBV28 and TRBJ1-4, with D unclear. CDR3 length: 14 amino acids. V lost 1 base, J lost 8 bases, and 11 bases lay in between. CDR1 and CDR2 from the germline V gene are MDHEN and SYDVKM. CDR3 amino acids: CASSLLWQPEKLFF. In nucleotides, the CDR3 is TGTGCCAGCAGTTTATTGTGGCAGCCCGAAAAACTGTTTTTT.

This clonotype was seen ten or more times. CDR3 amino acids: CASSLGTGERKLFF. CDR3 coding DNA: TGCGCCAGCAGCTTAGGGACAGGGGAGAGGAAACTGTTTTTT. The chain couples TRBV5-1 to TRBJ1-4; 10 nucleotides line up with TRBD1. The CDR3 has 14 amino acids. Trimming cost V 2 bases and J 11 bases; bases outside gene matches: 6. Germline CDR1 is SGHRS and CDR2 is YFSETQ.

This clonotype was seen ten or more times. The chain has TRBV20-1 and TRBJ1-1; 11 nucleotides line up with TRBD1. J lost 5 bases, V lost 0 bases, and 5 bases had no gene match. The CDR3 is 15 amino acids. Germline-derived CDR1 and CDR2 are DFQATT and SNEGSKA (reference sequence). In DNA form, the CDR3 reads TGCAGTGCTAGAGACGAGGGACAGGGGGGGACTGAAGCTTTCTTT. Protein: CSARDEGQGGTEAFF.

The J gene is TRBJ2-5, the V gene TRBV7-2; D might be TRBD2 (7 bases). The germline gives CDR1 SGHTA, CDR2 FQGNSA. The V end lost 5 bases, the J end lost 5 bases, and 24 bases lay between the germline ends. The CDR3 is made up of 17 amino acids. CDR3 region: CASSPNPGGPLGETQYF. The CDR3 region has the DNA TGTGCCAGCAGCCCGAATCCGGGGGGCCCTTTAGGGGAGACCCAGTACTTC.

This chain links TRBV9 with TRBJ2-5; D could derive from TRBD1 or TRBD2 (7 bases each). The CDR3 loop spans 12 amino acids. Germline V gives CDR1 SGDLS, CDR2 YYNGEE. The V end lost 4 bases, the J end lost 9 bases, and 13 bases lay between the germline ends. CDR3 sequence reads: CASSPGGGPQYF. CDR3 sequence (DNA): TGTGCCAGCAGCCCAGGGGGAGGGCCCCAGTACTTC.

This clonotype was recorded a few times. The V and J genes are TRBV27 and TRBJ2-5; TRBD2 matches 9 bases. Germline V gene lookup returns CDR1 MNHEY and CDR2 SMNVEV (reference sequence). The CDR3 sequence is 15 residues long. V was pared by 5 bases and J by 4 bases, with 8 bases of the junction left unmatched. In DNA form, the CDR3 reads TGTGCCAGCAGTCTAACAGGCGGGGGGGCAGAGACCCAGTACTTC. Encoded protein: CASSLTGGGAETQYF.

This clonotype was seen more than once but under ten times. The rearrangement joins TRBV4-3 to TRBJ2-1; maybe TRBD2 (6 bases). The V end was cut by 0 bases, the J end by 9 bases, with 9 bases between. From germline, CDR1 is LGHNA and CDR2 YSLEER. CDR3 length equals 13 residues. DNA of the CDR3: TGCGCCAGCAGCCAAGATATGGGGGGTGAGCAGTTCTTC. Its protein product is CASSQDMGGEQFF.

This clonotype was counted only a few times. The V call is TRBV7-9, the J call TRBJ2-3, with 7 bases identical to TRBD2. Unmatched junction bases numbered 5, after V lost 1 base and J lost 4 bases. The CDR3 length is 15 residues. Germline V CDR1 and CDR2: SEHNR, FQNEAQ (reference sequence). CDR3 sequence: CASSLVVGGPDTQYF. As DNA, the CDR3 is TGTGCCAGCAGCTTAGTAGTGGGAGGGCCAGATACGCAGTATTTT.

This clonotype was seen many times. The chain couples TRBV20-1 to TRBJ1-4, with 8 nucleotides matching TRBD1. The germline gives CDR1 DFQATT, CDR2 SNEGSKA (reference sequence). The CDR3 covers 13 residues. The trim removed 5 bases at V and 5 bases at J, leaving 4 bases unmatched. The CDR3: CSAWDRRNEKLFF. The CDR3 nucleotides are TGCAGTGCTTGGGACAGGAGGAATGAAAAACTGTTTTTT.

This clonotype was detected many times. V usage is TRBV12-3 or TRBV12-4 and J usage is TRBJ1-2; no firm D call. CDR3 length equals 15 residues. The ends were cut back, 5 bases at V and 0 bases at J, with 13 bases in the middle. The CDR3 here is CASSPRLAANYGYTF. The CDR3 DNA is TGTGCCAGCAGTCCCCGTTTGGCAGCTAACTATGGCTACACCTTC.

This clonotype was observed at least ten times. The V gene is TRBV12-3 or TRBV12-4, the J gene TRBJ1-2, with TRBD1 matching 8 bases. The CDR3 consists of 14 residues. Trimming took 5 bases from V and 5 from J; bases not matched to a gene: 7. The CDR3 sequence: CASSQDRVGYGYTF. The DNA of the CDR3 is TGTGCCAGCAGTCAGGACAGGGTGGGATATGGCTACACCTTC.

The chain joins TRBV7-9 to TRBJ1-1; TRBD1 is a possible D gene (5 bases). CDR1 and CDR2 (germline): SEHNR, FQNEAQ (reference sequence). The CDR3 is made up of 14 amino acids. Trimming stripped 5 bases from V and 3 bases from J, with 13 bases between. This CDR3 reads CASSQTQGYTEAFF. DNA for the CDR3: TGTGCCAGCAGCCAAACTCAGGGTTACACTGAAGCTTTCTTT.

This clonotype was observed a few times. The V call is TRBV28, the J call TRBJ2-1, with 9 nucleotides matching TRBD1. CDR3 length equals 14 residues. The V segment lost 9 bases and the J segment 4 bases; nucleotides outside the gene matches: 7. Per germline, CDR1 MDHEN and CDR2 SYDVKM. CDR3 in amino acids: CASQAGQGYNEQFF. The DNA of the CDR3 is TGTGCCAGTCAAGCGGGACAGGGATACAATGAGCAGTTCTTC.